The rows below give T cell receptor beta chains drawn from one sample of a study of blood T cell repertoires in COVID-19. Produced via immunoSEQ multiplex PCR; TCRdb's table is partial and in-frame only. Of about 670,000 clones listed, approximately 90% were seen once; the top ten hold roughly 0.25%. The sample taken for sequencing was peripheral blood. The receptors shown here come from a woman under 30 with acute or convalescent COVID-19. CDR3s include the opening cysteine and the closing phenylalanine or tryptophan. Each record gives: J gene, clone size, D gene, V gene, CDR3 protein, CDR3 DNA. The D gene is left open where the match is weak. Not every row has a clone size; where given, it reads once, few, many or a size class.

>TRBJ1-1|-|-|TRBV29-1
CSACSGNTEAFF
TGCAGCGCCTGTTCGGGGAACACTGAAGCTTTCTTT
>TRBJ2-1|-|-|TRBV19
CASSIFHTNNEQFF
TGTGCCAGTAGTATTTTCCATACAAACAATGAGCAGTTCTTC
>TRBJ1-1|-|TRBD1|TRBV24-1
CATSRTGGQNTEAFF
TGTGCCACTAGCCGGACAGGGGGCCAGAACACTGAAGCTTTCTTT
>TRBJ1-5|-|-|TRBV5-1
CASSLDSQNQPQHF
TGCGCCAGCAGCTTGGACAGTCAGAATCAGCCCCAGCATTTT
>TRBJ2-3|-|TRBD2|TRBV18
CASSPTRGGPDTQYF
TGTGCCAGCTCACCCACGCGGGGGGGCCCAGATACGCAGTATTTT
>TRBJ2-3|-|-|TRBV11-2
CASSLGVSTDTQYF
TGTGCCAGCAGCTTAGGAGTGAGCACAGATACGCAGTATTTT
>TRBJ1-4|-|TRBD1|TRBV6-5
CASARTGFGEKLFF
TGTGCCAGCGCGAGGACAGGTTTCGGGGAAAAACTGTTTTTT
>TRBJ2-2|-|-|TRBV9
CASSLPPGELFF
TGTGCCAGCAGCCTTCCCCCCGGGGAGCTGTTTTTT
>TRBJ1-5|-|-|TRBV7-2
CASSLAGGRNQPQHF
TGTGCCAGCAGCTTAGCGGGGGGGCGCAATCAGCCCCAGCATTTT
>TRBJ2-1|-|-|TRBV4-2
CASSQDWRRSYNEQFF
TGTGCCAGCAGCCAAGATTGGAGACGCTCCTACAATGAGCAGTTCTTC
>TRBJ2-1|-|TRBD1|TRBV19
CASSIDLTGGFVGLQDNEQFF
TGTGCCAGTAGTATAGATCTGACAGGGGGCTTCGTGGGTCTTCAAGACAATGAGCAGTTCTTC
>TRBJ2-2|-|-|TRBV7-9
CASSLVPGTGELFF
TGTGCCAGCAGCTTAGTACCGGGCACCGGGGAGCTGTTTTTT
>TRBJ2-7|-|-|TRBV5-1
CASSLVQGIYEQYF
TGCGCCAGCAGCTTGGTTCAGGGCATATACGAGCAGTACTTC
>TRBJ2-7|once|TRBD1|TRBV5-1
CASSIRTGKTLSEQYF
TGCGCCAGCAGCATTAGGACAGGGAAGACCCTCTCCGAGCAGTACTTC
>TRBJ1-1|-|-|TRBV12-3/TRBV12-4
CASSFDNEAFF
TGTGCCAGCAGTTTCGACAACGAAGCTTTCTTT
>TRBJ2-3|-|TRBD2|TRBV27
CASSLAGGPSSTDTQYF
TGTGCCAGCAGTTTAGCGGGGGGGCCATCTAGCACAGATACGCAGTATTTT
>TRBJ1-2|-|TRBD1|TRBV11-2
CASTPPGQINYGYTF
TGTGCCAGCACCCCTCCGGGACAGATTAACTATGGCTACACCTTC
>TRBJ2-2|-|TRBD1|TRBV6-1
CASSEQGDTGELFF
TGTGCCAGCAGTGAACAGGGGGACACCGGGGAGCTGTTTTTT
>TRBJ1-1|-|-|TRBV23-1
CASSPPWAAFNTEAFF
TGCGCCAGCAGTCCCCCGTGGGCAGCTTTTAACACTGAAGCTTTCTTT
>TRBJ2-3|-|TRBD2|TRBV19
CASSTSGVTDTQYF
TGTGCCAGTAGTACCAGCGGGGTCACAGATACGCAGTATTTT
>TRBJ1-3|once|-|TRBV6-6
CASSREVNTIYF
TGTGCCAGCAGCAGAGAGGTAAACACCATATATTTT
>TRBJ2-7|-|-|TRBV2
CASSWARNYEQYF
TGTGCCAGCAGTTGGGCCAGGAACTACGAGCAGTACTTC
>TRBJ2-3|-|TRBD1|TRBV5-5
CASSPRGRLVQGASGDTQYF
TGTGCCAGCAGCCCCCGGGGGAGGTTAGTGCAGGGGGCATCGGGAGATACGCAGTATTTT
>TRBJ2-3|-|TRBD2|TRBV4-3
CASSLRTSSTDTQYF
TGCGCCAGCAGCCTACGGACTAGCAGCACAGATACGCAGTATTTT
>TRBJ1-1|-|TRBD1|TRBV6-4
CASSEGDRAEAFF
TGTGCCAGCAGTGAGGGTGACAGGGCTGAAGCTTTCTTT
>TRBJ1-5|-|TRBD1|TRBV12-3/TRBV12-4
CASSDRAVQPQHF
TGTGCCAGCAGTGACAGGGCAGTTCAGCCCCAGCATTTT
>TRBJ2-7|-|TRBD1|TRBV6-6
CASSYSGQSSYEQYF
TGTGCCAGCAGTTACTCGGGACAGAGCTCCTACGAGCAGTACTTC
>TRBJ1-1|once|-|TRBV7-6
CASSLEWGLNTEAFF
TGTGCCAGCAGCTTAGAATGGGGCCTGAACACTGAAGCTTTCTTT
>TRBJ1-1|-|-|TRBV19
CASSMAGRGDPEAFF
TGTGCCAGTAGTATGGCGGGGAGGGGGGACCCTGAAGCTTTCTTT
>TRBJ1-4|-|TRBD1|TRBV11-2
CASSPIRTGLGEKLFF
TGTGCCAGCAGCCCCATCAGGACAGGGCTTGGGGAAAAACTGTTTTTT
>TRBJ1-6|-|-|TRBV3-1/TRBV3-2
CASSQEGHLYNSPLHF
TGTGCCAGCAGCCAAGAAGGACACCTTTATAATTCACCCCTCCACTTT
>TRBJ2-3|-|TRBD2|TRBV9
CASSVTHGERGGSPLSTDTQYF
TGTGCCAGCAGCGTAACCCACGGGGAGCGGGGGGGGTCTCCCCTAAGCACAGATACGCAGTATTTT
>TRBJ1-2|few|-|TRBV27
CASSLWGTSSGGYTF
TGTGCCAGCAGTTTATGGGGTACCTCTTCGGGGGGCTACACCTTC
>TRBJ2-7|-|-|TRBV14
CASSQVFSRVTYEQYF
TGTGCCAGCAGCCAAGTCTTCTCACGGGTAACCTACGAGCAGTACTTC
>TRBJ1-1|-|-|TRBV27
CASSLRGEMNTEAFF
TGTGCCAGCAGTTTAAGGGGCGAAATGAACACTGAAGCTTTCTTT
>TRBJ1-4|-|-|TRBV5-1
CASSLGQAQEKLFF
TGCGCCAGCAGCTTGGGACAGGCACAAGAAAAACTGTTTTTT
>TRBJ1-1|-|-|TRBV7-6
CASSLALGGLNTEAFF
TGTGCCAGCAGCTTAGCGCTCGGAGGGCTCAACACTGAAGCTTTCTTT
>TRBJ1-2|-|-|TRBV29-1
CSAAWGDYGYTF
TGCAGCGCGGCATGGGGGGACTATGGCTACACCTTC
>TRBJ1-4|once|-|TRBV2
CASSVSGTRNEKLFF
TGTGCCAGCAGTGTCTCCGGGACACGAAATGAAAAACTGTTTTTT
>TRBJ1-6|-|-|TRBV2
CASSEGEYNSPLHF
TGTGCCAGCAGTGAAGGGGAGTATAATTCACCCCTCCACTTT
>TRBJ2-6|-|-|TRBV19
CASSIVLSGANVLTF
TGTGCCAGTAGTATAGTTCTCTCTGGGGCCAACGTCCTGACTTTC
>TRBJ1-4|-|-|TRBV4-1
CASSLGANEKLFF
TGCGCCAGCAGCTTGGGAGCTAATGAAAAACTGTTTTTT
>TRBJ2-2|-|TRBD2|TRBV2
CASKEGSGGAGELFF
TGTGCCAGCAAGGAGGGTAGCGGGGGCGCCGGGGAGCTGTTTTTT